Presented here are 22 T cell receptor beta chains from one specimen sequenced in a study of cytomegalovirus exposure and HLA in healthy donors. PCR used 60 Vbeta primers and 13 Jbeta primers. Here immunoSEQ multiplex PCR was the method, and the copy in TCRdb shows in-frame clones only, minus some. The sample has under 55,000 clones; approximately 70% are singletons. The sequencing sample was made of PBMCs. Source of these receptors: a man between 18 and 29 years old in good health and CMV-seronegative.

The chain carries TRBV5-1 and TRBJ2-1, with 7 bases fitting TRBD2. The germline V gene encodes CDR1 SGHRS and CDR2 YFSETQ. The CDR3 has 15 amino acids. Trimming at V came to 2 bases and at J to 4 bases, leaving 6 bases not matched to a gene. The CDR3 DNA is TGCGCCAGCAGCTTTACTAGCGTCGGGTACAATGAGCAGTTCTTC. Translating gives CASSFTSVGYNEQFF.

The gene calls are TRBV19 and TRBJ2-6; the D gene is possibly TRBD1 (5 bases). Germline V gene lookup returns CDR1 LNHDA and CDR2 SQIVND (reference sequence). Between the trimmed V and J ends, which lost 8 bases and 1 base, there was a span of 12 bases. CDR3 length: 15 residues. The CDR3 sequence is CASGLRGSGANVLTF. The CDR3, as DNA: TGTGCCAGTGGGCTAAGGGGTTCTGGGGCCAACGTCCTGACTTTC.

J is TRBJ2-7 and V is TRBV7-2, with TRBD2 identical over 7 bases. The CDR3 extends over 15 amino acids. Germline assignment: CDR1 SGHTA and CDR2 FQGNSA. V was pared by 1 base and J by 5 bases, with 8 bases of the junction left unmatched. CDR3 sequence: CASSLEGFSGNEQYF. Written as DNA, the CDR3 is TGTGCCAGCAGCTTAGAGGGGTTCAGCGGGAACGAGCAGTACTTC.

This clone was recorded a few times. DNA of the CDR3: TGTGCCAGCAGTTACTCCAGCTACAGGGATCAGCCCCAGCATTTT. Translated, it gives CASSYSSYRDQPQHF. The rearrangement joins TRBV6-5 to TRBJ1-5; weak D call: TRBD1 (6 bases). V lost 0 bases to trimming and J lost 5 bases, with 11 bases between them. Per the germline V gene, CDR1 is MNHEY and CDR2 is SVGAGI. The CDR3 contains 15 residues.

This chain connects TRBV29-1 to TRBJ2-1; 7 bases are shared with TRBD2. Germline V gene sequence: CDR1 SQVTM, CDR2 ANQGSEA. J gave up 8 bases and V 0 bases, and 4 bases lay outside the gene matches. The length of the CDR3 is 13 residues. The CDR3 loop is CSVEERGRYEQFF. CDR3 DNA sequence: TGCAGCGTTGAAGAGCGGGGGAGGTATGAGCAGTTCTTC.

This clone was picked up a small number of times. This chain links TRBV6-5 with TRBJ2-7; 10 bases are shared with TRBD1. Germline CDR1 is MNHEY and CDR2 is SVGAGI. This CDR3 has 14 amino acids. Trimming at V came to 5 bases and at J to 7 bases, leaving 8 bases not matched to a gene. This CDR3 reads CASSPGQGIGEQYF. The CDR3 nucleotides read TGTGCCAGCAGTCCGGGACAGGGGATCGGGGAGCAGTACTTC.

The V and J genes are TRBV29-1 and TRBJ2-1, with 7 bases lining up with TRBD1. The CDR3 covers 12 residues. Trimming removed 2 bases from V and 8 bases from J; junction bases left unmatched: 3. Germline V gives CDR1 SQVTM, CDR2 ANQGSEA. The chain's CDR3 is CSVERQGYEQFF. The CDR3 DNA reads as TGCAGCGTTGAAAGACAGGGCTATGAGCAGTTCTTC.

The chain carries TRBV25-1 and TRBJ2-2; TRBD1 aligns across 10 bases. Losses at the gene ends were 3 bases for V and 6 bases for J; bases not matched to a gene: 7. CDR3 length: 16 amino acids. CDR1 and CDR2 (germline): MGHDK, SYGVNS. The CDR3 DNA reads TGTGCCAGCAGTGATACCGGGACAGGGGCAGCCGGGGAGCTGTTTTTT. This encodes CASSDTGTGAAGELFF.

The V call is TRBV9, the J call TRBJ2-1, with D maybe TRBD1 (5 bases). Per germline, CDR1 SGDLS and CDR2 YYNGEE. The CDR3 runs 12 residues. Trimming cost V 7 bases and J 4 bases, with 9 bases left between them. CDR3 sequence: CASGAYYNEQFF. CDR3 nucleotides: TGTGCCAGCGGGGCTTATTACAATGAGCAGTTCTTC.

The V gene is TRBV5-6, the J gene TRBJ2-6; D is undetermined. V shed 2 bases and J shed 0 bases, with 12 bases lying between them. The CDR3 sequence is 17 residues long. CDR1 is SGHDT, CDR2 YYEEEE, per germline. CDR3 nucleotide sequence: TGTGCCAGCAGCTTCAGTGTTACCCTCTCTGGGGCCAACGTCCTGACTTTC. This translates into CASSFSVTLSGANVLTF.

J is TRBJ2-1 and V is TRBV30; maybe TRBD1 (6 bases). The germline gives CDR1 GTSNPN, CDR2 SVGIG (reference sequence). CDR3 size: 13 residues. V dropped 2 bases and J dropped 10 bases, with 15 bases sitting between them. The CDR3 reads CAWSRGKTGEQFF. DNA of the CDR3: TGTGCCTGGAGTAGAGGGAAGACAGGCGAGCAGTTCTTC.

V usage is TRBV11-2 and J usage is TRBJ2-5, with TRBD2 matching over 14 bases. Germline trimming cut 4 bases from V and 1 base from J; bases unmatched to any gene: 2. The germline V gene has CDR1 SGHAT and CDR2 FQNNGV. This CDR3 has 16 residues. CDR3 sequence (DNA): TGTGCCAGCAGCTCCGGACTAGCGGGGGGCCAAGAGACCCAGTACTTC. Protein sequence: CASSSGLAGGQETQYF.

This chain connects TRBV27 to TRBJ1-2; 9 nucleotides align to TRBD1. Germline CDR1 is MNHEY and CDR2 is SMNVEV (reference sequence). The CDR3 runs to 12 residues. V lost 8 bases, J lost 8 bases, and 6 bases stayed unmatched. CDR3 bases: TGTGCCAGCTGGGACAGGGCGTGGGGCTACACCTTC. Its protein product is CASWDRAWGYTF.

The CDR3 is CAISQTGLNTEAFF. Written as DNA, the CDR3 is TGTGCCATCAGTCAGACAGGTCTGAACACTGAAGCTTTCTTT. The chain uses TRBV10-3 and TRBJ1-1; maybe TRBD1 (6 bases). V lost 5 bases, J lost 0 bases, and 10 bases lay in between. From germline, CDR1 is ENHRY and CDR2 SYGVKD. The CDR3 has 14 amino acids.

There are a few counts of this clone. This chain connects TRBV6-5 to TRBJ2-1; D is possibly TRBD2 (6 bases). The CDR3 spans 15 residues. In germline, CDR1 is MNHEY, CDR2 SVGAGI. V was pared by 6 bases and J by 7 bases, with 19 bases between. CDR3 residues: CASRKFGGPVNEQFF. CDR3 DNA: TGTGCCAGCAGAAAATTCGGAGGGCCGGTGAATGAGCAGTTCTTC.

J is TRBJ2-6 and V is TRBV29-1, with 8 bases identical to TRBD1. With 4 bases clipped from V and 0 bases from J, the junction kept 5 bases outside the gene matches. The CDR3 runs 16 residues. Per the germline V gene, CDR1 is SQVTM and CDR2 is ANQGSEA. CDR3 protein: CSVVGQGSSGANVLTF. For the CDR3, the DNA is TGCAGCGTTGTAGGACAGGGATCCTCTGGGGCCAACGTCCTGACTTTC.

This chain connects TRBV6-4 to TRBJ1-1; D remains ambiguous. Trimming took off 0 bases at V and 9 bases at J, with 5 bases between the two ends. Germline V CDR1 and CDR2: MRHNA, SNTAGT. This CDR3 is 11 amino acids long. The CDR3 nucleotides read TGTGCCAGCAGTGACTCGAGAAAAGCTTTCTTT. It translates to CASSDSRKAFF.

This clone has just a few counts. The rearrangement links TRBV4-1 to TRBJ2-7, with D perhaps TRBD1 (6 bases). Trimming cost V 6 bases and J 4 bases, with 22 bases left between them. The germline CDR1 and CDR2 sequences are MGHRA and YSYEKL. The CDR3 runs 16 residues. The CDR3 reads CASRLAPGEALYEQYF. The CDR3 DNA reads TGCGCCAGCAGACTCGCTCCAGGGGAAGCGCTATACGAGCAGTACTTC.

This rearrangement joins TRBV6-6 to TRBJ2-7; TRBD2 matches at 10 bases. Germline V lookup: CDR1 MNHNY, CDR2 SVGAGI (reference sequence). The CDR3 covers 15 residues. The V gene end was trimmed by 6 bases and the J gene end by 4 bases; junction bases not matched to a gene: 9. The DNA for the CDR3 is TGTGCCAGCAGGGGCGTGGCTAGCGGGAGTTACGAGCAGTACTTC. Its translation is CASRGVASGSYEQYF.

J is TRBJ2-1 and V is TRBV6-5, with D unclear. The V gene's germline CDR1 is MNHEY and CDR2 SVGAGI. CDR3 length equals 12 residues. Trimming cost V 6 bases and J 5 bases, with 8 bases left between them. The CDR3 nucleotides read TGTGCCAGCAGCCGTGCTAACAATGAGCAGTTCTTC. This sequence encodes CASSRANNEQFF.

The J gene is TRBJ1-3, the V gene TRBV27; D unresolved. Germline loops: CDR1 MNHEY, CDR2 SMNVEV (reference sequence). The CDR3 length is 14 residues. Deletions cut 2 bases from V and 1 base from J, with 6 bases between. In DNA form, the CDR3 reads TGTGCCAGCAGTTTAACGGGGTCTGGAAACACCATATATTTT. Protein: CASSLTGSGNTIYF.

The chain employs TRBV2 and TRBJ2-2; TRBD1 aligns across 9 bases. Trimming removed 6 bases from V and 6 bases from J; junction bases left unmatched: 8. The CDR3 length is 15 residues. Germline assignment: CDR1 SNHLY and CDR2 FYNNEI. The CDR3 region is CASRGGTGIPGELFF. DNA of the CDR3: TGTGCCAGCAGAGGAGGGACAGGGATTCCCGGGGAGCTGTTTTTT.